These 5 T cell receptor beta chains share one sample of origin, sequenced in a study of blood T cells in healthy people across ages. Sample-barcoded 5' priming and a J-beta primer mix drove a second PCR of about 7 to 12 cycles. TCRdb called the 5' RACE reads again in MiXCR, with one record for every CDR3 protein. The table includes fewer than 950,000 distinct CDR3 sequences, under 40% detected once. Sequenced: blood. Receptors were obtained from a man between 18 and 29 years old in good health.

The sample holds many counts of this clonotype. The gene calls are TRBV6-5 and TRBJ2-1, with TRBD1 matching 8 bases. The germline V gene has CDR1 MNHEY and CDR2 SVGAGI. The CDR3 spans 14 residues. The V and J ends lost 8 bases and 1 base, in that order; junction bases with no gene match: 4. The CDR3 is CASQGAGSYNEQFF. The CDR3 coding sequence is TGTGCCAGCCAGGGGGCCGGGTCCTACAATGAGCAGTTCTTC.

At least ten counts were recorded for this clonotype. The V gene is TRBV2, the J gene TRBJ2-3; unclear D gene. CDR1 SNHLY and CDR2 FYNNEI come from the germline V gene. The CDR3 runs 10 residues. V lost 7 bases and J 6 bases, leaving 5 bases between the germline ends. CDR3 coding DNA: TGTGCCAGCATTGGGGATACGCAGTATTTT. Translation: CASIGDTQYF.

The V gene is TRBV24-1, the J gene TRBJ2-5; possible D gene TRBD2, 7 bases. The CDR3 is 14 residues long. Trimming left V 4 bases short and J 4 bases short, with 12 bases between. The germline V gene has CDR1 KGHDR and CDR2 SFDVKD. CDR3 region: CATSEGGGLETQYF. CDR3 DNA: TGTGCCACCAGTGAAGGGGGGGGTTTAGAGACCCAGTACTTC.

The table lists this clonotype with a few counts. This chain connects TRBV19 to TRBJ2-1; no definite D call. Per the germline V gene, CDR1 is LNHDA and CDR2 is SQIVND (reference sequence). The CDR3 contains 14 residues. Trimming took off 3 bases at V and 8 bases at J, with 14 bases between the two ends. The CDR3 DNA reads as TGTGCCAGTAGTATGTATGAAAAACCCGATGAGCAGTTCTTC. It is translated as CASSMYEKPDEQFF. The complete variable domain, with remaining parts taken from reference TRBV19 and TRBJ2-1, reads DGGITQSPKYLFRKEGQNVTLSCEQNLNHDAMYWYRQDPGQGLRLIYYSQIVNDFQKGDIAEGYSVSREKKESFPLTVTSAQKNPTAFYLCASSMYEKPDEQFFGPGTRLTVL.

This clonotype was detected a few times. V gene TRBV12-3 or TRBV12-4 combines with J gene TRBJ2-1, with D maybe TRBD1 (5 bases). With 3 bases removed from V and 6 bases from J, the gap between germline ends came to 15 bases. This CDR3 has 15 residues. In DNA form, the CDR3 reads TGTGCCAGCAGTTTCGGCAGGGAATCGGGCAATGAGCAGTTCTTC. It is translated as CASSFGRESGNEQFF.